This T cell receptor beta chain was documented in a study of identical twins. There are a few counts of this clonotype. TCRdb passed the 5' RACE reads through MiXCR, listing each CDR3 protein once. The repertoire holds roughly 1,500,000 distinct CDR3 sequences, with more than 30% as singletons. The CDR3 consists of 15 residues. The J segment lost 5 bases and the V segment lost 2 bases, leaving 4 bases of the junction unmatched. The germline CDR1 and CDR2 sequences are DFQATT and SNEGSKA (reference sequence). The chain uses TRBV20-1 and TRBJ2-1; TRBD2 matches at 12 bases. The TCR sequence derives from a newborn girl in good health. Sequenced: cord blood. CDR3 DNA: TGCAGTGCTAGACTAGCGGGGGGGCCTAACAATGAGCAGTTCTTC. This codes for CSARLAGGPNNEQFF.